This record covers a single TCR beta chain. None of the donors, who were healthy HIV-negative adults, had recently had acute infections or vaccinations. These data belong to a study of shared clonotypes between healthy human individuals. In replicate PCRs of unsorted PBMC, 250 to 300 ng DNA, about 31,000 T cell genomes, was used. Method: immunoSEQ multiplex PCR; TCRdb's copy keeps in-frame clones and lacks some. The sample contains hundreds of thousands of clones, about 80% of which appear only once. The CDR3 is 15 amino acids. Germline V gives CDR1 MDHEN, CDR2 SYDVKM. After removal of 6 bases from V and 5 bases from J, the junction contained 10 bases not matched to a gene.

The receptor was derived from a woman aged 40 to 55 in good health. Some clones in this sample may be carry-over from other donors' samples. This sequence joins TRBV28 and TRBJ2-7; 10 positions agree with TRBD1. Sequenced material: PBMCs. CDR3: CASSFGTGEVNEQYF. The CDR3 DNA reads TGTGCCAGCAGCTTCGGGACAGGGGAAGTAAACGAGCAGTACTTC. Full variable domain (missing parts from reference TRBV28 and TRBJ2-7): DVKVTQSSRYLVKRTGEKVFLECVQDMDHENMFWYRQDPGLGLRLIYFSYDVKMKEKGDIPEGYSVSREKKERFSLILESASTNQTSMYLCASSFGTGEVNEQYFGPGTRLTVT.